Each of the 6 T cell receptor beta chains below was sequenced from the same sample in a study of T cell responses to AZD1222 COVID-19 vaccine. The data were produced by immunoSEQ multiplex PCR, yet TCRdb's version contains in-frame clones alone and is incomplete. Of 110,000 or so clones in the sample, 86% are singletons; the top ten hold 2.5% to 3.5%. Sequenced material: peripheral blood, taken 28 days after the second AZD1222 dose. The receptors shown here come from an adult who received the AZD1222 COVID-19 vaccine.

The chain recombines TRBV30 with TRBJ2-1; 10 bases fit TRBD2. J gave up 7 bases and V 0 bases, and 6 bases lay outside the gene matches. Looked up from germline, CDR1 is GTSNPN and CDR2 is SVGIG (reference sequence). The CDR3 is 15 amino acids. CDR3 amino acids: CAWSVLAGDANEQFF. As DNA, the CDR3 is TGTGCCTGGAGTGTTCTAGCGGGGGACGCTAATGAGCAGTTCTTC.

The chain couples TRBV18 to TRBJ2-5, with unresolved D. Germline CDR1 reads KGHSH; CDR2 reads LQKENI. Trimming pared 4 bases from V and 3 bases from J, leaving 9 bases between. CDR3 length: 13 residues. The CDR3 DNA reads TGTGCCAGCTCACGGGGATCTAAAGAGACCCAGTACTTC. This gives the protein CASSRGSKETQYF. The full variable domain, in which reference TRBV18 and TRBJ2-5 provide the parts outside the CDR3, is NAGVMQNPRHLVRRRGQEARLRCSPMKGHSHVYWYRQLPEEGLKFMVYLQKENIIDESGMPKERFSAEFPKEGPSILRIQQVVRGDSAAYFCASSRGSKETQYFGPGTRLLVL.

The rearrangement uses TRBV24-1 and TRBJ1-1; 11 bases align to TRBD1. The V and J ends lost 3 bases and 1 base, in that order; junction bases with no gene match: 0. Germline CDR1 is KGHDR and CDR2 is SFDVKD. This CDR3 spans 15 amino acids. In nucleotides, the CDR3 is TGTGCCACCAGTGATGGACAGGGGGCGAACACTGAAGCTTTCTTT. Residues: CATSDGQGANTEAFF.

The V and J genes are TRBV9 and TRBJ2-1, with TRBD1 identical over 8 bases. CDR1 is SGDLS and CDR2 is YYNGEE in the germline V gene. Trimming at V came to 0 bases and at J to 8 bases, leaving 7 bases not matched to a gene. This CDR3 contains 15 residues. The CDR3 sequence: CASSVAGTGYYEQFF. CDR3 in DNA: TGTGCCAGCAGCGTAGCTGGGACAGGTTACTATGAGCAGTTCTTC.

The CDR3 DNA sequence: TGTGCCAGCAGTCCACCGGGCACAGATACGCAGTATTTT. Residues: CASSPPGTDTQYF. V and J are TRBV2 and TRBJ2-3, with no clear D. Trimming stripped 5 bases from V and 1 base from J, with 7 bases between. From germline, CDR1 is SNHLY and CDR2 FYNNEI. The CDR3 has 13 amino acids.

The CDR3 nucleotides read TGTGCCAGCAGCCAAGCGACGGGGAGGATCGACATTCAGTACTTC. Translation: CASSQATGRIDIQYF. The chain uses TRBV3-1 (or the pseudogene TRBV3-2) and TRBJ2-4; D is possibly TRBD2 (6 bases). V was shortened by 1 base and J by 8 bases, with 15 bases between the two germline ends. Germline CDR1 is LGHDT and CDR2 is YNNKEL (reference sequence). The CDR3 totals 15 residues.